This passage covers 7 T cell receptor beta chains from one sample sequenced in a study of blood T cell repertoires in COVID-19. This table comes from immunoSEQ multiplex PCR, and its TCRdb copy is limited to in-frame clones, with some not included. The sample comprises over 150,000 clones, around 85% of which are singletons, and approximately 8% rests with the top ten. Input material: peripheral blood. All receptors derive from a woman older than 75 with COVID-19, enrolled during active disease.

The CDR3 DNA sequence: TGTGCCAGCAGCCCGGACAGATACGAGCAGTACTTC. Translating it yields CASSPDRYEQYF. The V gene is TRBV7-2, the J gene TRBJ2-7; maybe TRBD1 (6 bases). The CDR3 covers 12 residues. CDR1 is SGHTA, CDR2 FQGNSA, per germline. The V gene lost 5 bases and the J gene lost 4 bases, with 9 bases spanning the gap.

V and J are TRBV18 and TRBJ2-7, with unresolved D. Trimming took off 2 bases at V and 2 bases at J, with 4 bases between the two ends. CDR1 KGHSH and CDR2 LQKENI come from the germline V gene. CDR3 size: 12 residues. The CDR3 nucleotides read TGTGCCAGCTCACCAAACACCTACGAGCAGTACTTC. Translating gives CASSPNTYEQYF.

This clone appeared once. The chain recombines TRBV18 with TRBJ1-5; 7 bases agree with TRBD1. Germline V gene lookup returns CDR1 KGHSH and CDR2 LQKENI. Germline trimming cut 5 bases from V and 2 bases from J; bases unmatched to any gene: 3. CDR3 length equals 14 residues. The CDR3 protein is CASSIGTGNQPQHF. CDR3 in DNA: TGTGCCAGCTCAATAGGGACAGGCAATCAGCCCCAGCATTTT.

The V and J genes are TRBV6-5 and TRBJ1-1, with TRBD1 identical over 9 bases. V was clipped by 5 bases and J by 1 base; unmatched bases: 5. CDR3 length: 15 residues. The germline gives CDR1 MNHEY, CDR2 SVGAGI. The CDR3 coding sequence is TGTGCCAGCAGTCTACAGACAGGGGGGAACACTGAAGCTTTCTTT. This gives the protein CASSLQTGGNTEAFF.

This chain uses TRBV10-1 with TRBJ1-1, with D hard to call. V shed 3 bases and J shed 7 bases, with 12 bases lying between them. The CDR3 is 13 amino acids. CDR1 WNHNN and CDR2 SYGVQD come from the germline V gene (reference sequence). The CDR3 DNA is TGCGCCAGCAGTGATGGCTCGATCCTTGAAGCTTTCTTT. The encoded protein is CASSDGSILEAFF.

Only one count was recorded for this clone. The chain recombines TRBV7-3 with TRBJ2-5; possible D gene TRBD1, 5 bases. Between the trimmed V and J ends, which lost 2 bases and 3 bases, there was a span of 13 bases. The germline V gene has CDR1 SGHTA and CDR2 FQGTGA. The CDR3 length is 15 residues. The CDR3 bases are TGTGCCAGCAGCTTATCATCGGTCAGGGAAGAGACCCAGTACTTC. This codes for CASSLSSVREETQYF. Looking up the rest from reference TRBV7-3 and TRBJ2-5 gives the full variable domain: GAGVSQTPSNKVTEKGKYVELRCDPISGHTALYWYRQSLGQGPEFLIYFQGTGAADDSGLPNDRFFAVRPEGSVSTLKIQRTERGDSAVYLCASSLSSVREETQYFGPGTRLLVL.

This chain links TRBV19 with TRBJ1-5; TRBD1 matches at 8 bases. J gave up 12 bases and V 1 base, and 8 bases lay outside the gene matches. The CDR3 contains 14 residues. Germline V gives CDR1 LNHDA, CDR2 SQIVND (reference sequence). CDR3 sequence (DNA): TGTGCCAGTAGTATAGGGACAGGGCCTAGAAGCCAGCATTTT. Protein sequence: CASSIGTGPRSQHF.